One and the same sample provided the 7 T cell receptor beta chains below, sequenced in a study of CD8 T cells in ankylosing spondylitis. TCRdb analysed the 5' RACE reads with MiXCR anew, one entry per CDR3 protein. The sample includes around 180,000 distinct CDR3 sequences, roughly 13% of them seen just once. What was sequenced was blood, either unsorted or a sorted T cell fraction (not recorded which). The receptors come from a female donor with ankylosing spondylitis or in good health (not recorded which).

The chain uses TRBV20-1 and TRBJ1-1, with TRBD1 identical over 7 bases. Trimming at V came to 3 bases and at J to 4 bases, leaving 11 bases not matched to a gene. The CDR3 has 15 residues. Germline V gene sequence: CDR1 DFQATT, CDR2 SNEGSKA (reference sequence). CDR3 region: CSASRGDRVSTEAFF. For the CDR3, the DNA is TGCAGTGCTAGTAGGGGCGACAGGGTGAGCACTGAAGCTTTCTTT.

This clonotype showed up many times. The chain joins TRBV5-1 to TRBJ2-1, with a weak D call TRBD1 (6 bases). This CDR3 region has 15 residues. Between the trimmed V and J ends, which lost 2 bases and 4 bases, there was a span of 13 bases. Germline lookup yields CDR1 SGHRS and CDR2 YFSETQ. The CDR3 DNA is TGCGCCAGCAGCTTAGATGGGGACATATACAATGAGCAGTTCTTC. This translates into CASSLDGDIYNEQFF.

This clonotype occurred many times. This rearrangement joins TRBV12-3 or TRBV12-4 to TRBJ2-2; unclear D gene. CDR3 length: 15 amino acids. V was cut by 3 bases and J by 3 bases, with 11 bases left in between. This CDR3 reads CASSFGLPDTGELFF. CDR3 DNA sequence: TGTGCCAGCAGTTTCGGTCTCCCGGACACCGGGGAGCTGTTTTTT.

This clonotype was recorded at least ten times. The chain recombines TRBV20-1 with TRBJ2-1, with 7 bases identical to TRBD2. Trimming removed 6 bases from V and 6 bases from J; junction bases left unmatched: 5. The CDR3 totals 12 residues. The germline V gene has CDR1 DFQATT and CDR2 SNEGSKA (reference sequence). The CDR3 nucleotides are TGCAGTGCGCAGACTAGCAGCAATGAGCAGTTCTTC. Translated, it gives CSAQTSSNEQFF.

The chain couples TRBV28 to TRBJ1-2; TRBD1 is a possible D gene (6 bases). The CDR3 consists of 13 residues. The V and J ends lost 6 bases and 2 bases respectively, with 10 bases between them. The germline V gene encodes CDR1 MDHEN and CDR2 SYDVKM. Here the CDR3 reads CASRITGNYGYTF. CDR3 nucleotides: TGTGCCAGCAGAATTACAGGGAACTATGGCTACACCTTC.

This clonotype occurred many times. CDR3 in amino acids: CSAIRGAQDPNQPQHF. For the CDR3, the DNA is TGCAGTGCTATTCGTGGAGCACAAGACCCCAATCAGCCCCAGCATTTT. This chain links TRBV20-1 with TRBJ1-5; D gene uncertain. The CDR3 has 16 residues. CDR1 and CDR2 from the germline V gene are DFQATT and SNEGSKA (reference sequence). Deletions cut 4 bases from V and 3 bases from J, with 19 bases between.

The CDR3 protein is CSALRTGAINQPQHF. The CDR3 DNA reads TGCAGTGCTCTTCGGACAGGGGCCATCAATCAGCCCCAGCATTTT. J is TRBJ1-5 and V is TRBV20-1, with 9 nucleotides matching TRBD1. V lost 5 bases, J lost 3 bases, and 8 bases stayed unmatched. The germline CDR1 and CDR2 sequences are DFQATT and SNEGSKA (reference sequence). The CDR3 extends over 15 amino acids.